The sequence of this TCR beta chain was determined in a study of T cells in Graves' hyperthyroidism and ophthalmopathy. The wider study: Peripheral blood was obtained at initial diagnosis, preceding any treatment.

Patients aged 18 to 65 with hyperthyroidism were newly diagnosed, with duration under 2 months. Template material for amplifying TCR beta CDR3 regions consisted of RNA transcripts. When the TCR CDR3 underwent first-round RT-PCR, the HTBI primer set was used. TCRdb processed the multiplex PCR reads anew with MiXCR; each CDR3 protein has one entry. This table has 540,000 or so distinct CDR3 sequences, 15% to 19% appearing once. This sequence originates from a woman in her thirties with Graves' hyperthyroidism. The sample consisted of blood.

This chain's CDR3 is CSANLGPDNSPLHF. CDR3 in DNA: TGCAGTGCTAATTTAGGACCTGATAATTCACCCCTCCACTTT. The rearrangement joins TRBV20-1 to TRBJ1-6; D is unclear. Germline CDR1 DFQATT, CDR2 SNEGSKA (reference sequence). Trimming removed 4 bases at V and 5 bases at J, with 12 bases between. This CDR3 is 14 amino acids long.